This T cell receptor (beta chain) was observed in a study of control samples from healthy donors and cancer patients. TCRdb's table, derived via immunoSEQ multiplex PCR, lists solely in-frame clones and lacks some. Seen here are some 48,000 clones, approximately 93% observed once, and the top ten hold 20% to 25%. With V trimmed by 6 bases and J by 4 bases, 6 bases remained unmatched. The CDR3 totals 14 residues. Germline CDR1 SNHLY, CDR2 FYNNEI. The rearrangement links TRBV2 to TRBJ2-3, with 8 bases aligning to TRBD1. What was sequenced was PBMCs. The source is a woman in her forties or fifties with head and neck cancer. The CDR3 is CASRQGVSADTQYF. CDR3 nucleotide sequence: TGTGCCAGCAGACAGGGGGTTTCAGCAGATACGCAGTATTTT.